This T cell receptor (beta chain) came from a study of blood T cell repertoires in COVID-19. The overall study: Sources were T cells, B-cell-depleted T cells, or PBMCs; the material itself was cDNA or gDNA.

Per the original data handling: Counts of nucleated cells, estimated from reference gene primer amplification, were obtained. TCRdb keeps only in-frame clones here, not all; method: immunoSEQ multiplex PCR. V and J calls and clone size are copied from that table; D and trimming were computed from the DNA. The sample consists of some 300,000 clones, around 88% of them appearing once. CDR3 size: 11 residues. Per germline, CDR1 MDHEN and CDR2 SYDVKM. The V and J ends lost 4 bases and 4 bases respectively, with 4 bases between them. The genes are TRBV28 and TRBJ1-1; no firm D call. Material for sequencing was peripheral blood. This sequence was found in a woman in her 30s who had recovered from COVID-19. The CDR3 region has the DNA TGTGCCAGCAGTTCTAGCACTGAAGCTTTCTTT. It translates to CASSSSTEAFF.